This passage covers 17 T cell receptor beta chains from one sample sequenced in a study of Graves' ophthalmopathy and Graves' hyperthyroidism. RNA transcripts were the template, and TCR beta CDR3 regions were amplified from them. RT-PCR in the first round used HTBI primers; a second-round multiplex PCR followed. TCRdb itself ran the multiplex PCR reads through MiXCR, one entry per CDR3 protein. The sample gives approximately 150,000 distinct CDR3 sequences, approximately 40% of which show up once; roughly 8.9% is in the top ten. The sequencing input was peripheral blood. Source of these receptors: a man under 40 with Graves' ophthalmopathy.

The sample holds many counts of this clonotype. The V and J genes are TRBV28 and TRBJ1-1, with TRBD1 matching 9 bases. Germline V gene lookup returns CDR1 MDHEN and CDR2 SYDVKM. The CDR3 has 14 amino acids. V lost 5 bases and J lost 10; bases outside the gene matches: 11. In DNA form, the CDR3 reads TGTGCCAGCAGTGACGGGACAGGGCGAATGCCAGCTTTCTTT. Protein product: CASSDGTGRMPAFF.

The rearrangement uses TRBV20-1 and TRBJ1-5, with a possible D match to TRBD1 (6 bases). Germline V gene data show CDR1 as DFQATT and CDR2 as SNEGSKA (reference sequence). V shed 5 bases and J shed 3 bases, with 20 bases lying between them. This CDR3 has 16 amino acids. The CDR3 protein is CSARNLQGRINQPQHF. In DNA form, the CDR3 reads TGCAGTGCTCGGAATTTACAGGGTAGGATCAATCAGCCCCAGCATTTT.

This clonotype was picked up many times. The V gene is TRBV28, the J gene TRBJ2-7; D remains ambiguous. CDR1 is MDHEN, CDR2 SYDVKM, per germline. Trimming cost V 3 bases and J 3 bases, with 9 bases left between them. This CDR3 spans 13 amino acids. The CDR3 protein is CASSFVGLYEQYF. The CDR3 DNA is TGTGCCAGCAGTTTCGTCGGTCTCTACGAGCAGTACTTC.

V is TRBV7-2 and J is TRBJ2-7; D gene unclear. Per the germline V gene, CDR1 is SGHTA and CDR2 is FQGNSA. The V end was cut by 5 bases, the J end by 9 bases, with 11 bases between. The CDR3 loop spans 11 amino acids. The CDR3 protein is CASSRSDLQYF. DNA of the CDR3: TGTGCCAGCAGCCGGAGCGACCTGCAGTACTTC.

The chain couples TRBV6-2 or TRBV6-3 to TRBJ2-7; D tentatively fits TRBD1 or TRBD2 (5 bases each). The CDR3 contains 15 residues. Germline V gives CDR1 MNHEY, CDR2 SVGEGT. Between the trimmed V and J ends, which lost 6 bases and 0 bases, there was a span of 15 bases. The CDR3 sequence: CASSNIWDGSYEQYF. The CDR3 nucleotides are TGTGCCAGCAGCAACATATGGGACGGCTCCTACGAGCAGTACTTC.

This clonotype was observed many times. The V and J genes are TRBV7-3 and TRBJ1-6, with TRBD1 as a possible D gene (5 bases). Germline V lookup: CDR1 SGHTA, CDR2 FQGTGA. The CDR3 is made up of 17 amino acids. Deletions cut 8 bases from V and 7 bases from J, with 24 bases between. CDR3 loop: CASPSPRVGDRNSPLHF. In DNA form, the CDR3 reads TGTGCCAGCCCCTCCCCCCGGGTCGGGGACCGAAATTCACCCCTCCACTTT.

This clonotype was found many times. The rearrangement links TRBV19 to TRBJ2-2, with TRBD2 identical over 8 bases. J gave up 4 bases and V 8 bases, and 15 bases lay outside the gene matches. The germline V gene encodes CDR1 LNHDA and CDR2 SQIVND (reference sequence). The CDR3 consists of 17 residues. CDR3 bases: TGTGCCAGTTCCCCGCCGCCTAGCGGGTTGGCCACCGGGGAGCTGTTTTTT. This gives the protein CASSPPPSGLATGELFF.

The V call is TRBV6-4, the J call TRBJ2-5; D not resolved. This CDR3 spans 13 amino acids. Germline CDR1 and CDR2: MRHNA and SNTAGT. V was cut by 6 bases and J by 3 bases, with 11 bases left in between. The CDR3 spells CASRETGKETQYF. The CDR3 DNA is TGTGCCAGCAGGGAGACGGGTAAAGAGACCCAGTACTTC.

This clonotype was seen more than once but under ten times. The CDR3 nucleotides read TGTGCCAGCAATTCTAATATTGGCAGGGTAGGGGAGACCCAGTACTTC. This codes for CASNSNIGRVGETQYF. The chain has TRBV7-6 and TRBJ2-5; tentatively, D is TRBD1 (5 bases). This CDR3 has 16 residues. Germline V gene sequence: CDR1 SGHVS, CDR2 FNYEAQ. The ends were cut back, 7 bases at V and 5 bases at J, with 23 bases in the middle.

The chain uses TRBV6-5 and TRBJ1-6; D gene unclear. Trimming shortened V by 2 bases and J by 9 bases, and 14 bases separated the two germline ends. Germline lookup yields CDR1 MNHEY and CDR2 SVGAGI. The CDR3 extends over 15 amino acids. CDR3 sequence (DNA): TGTGCCAGCAGTTACCGAGGACCGTATGTTTCACCCCTCCACTTT. The encoded protein is CASSYRGPYVSPLHF.

V usage is TRBV12-3 or TRBV12-4 and J usage is TRBJ1-5; 8 bases are a match to TRBD1. CDR3 size: 17 residues. After removal of 4 bases from V and 0 bases from J, the junction contained 8 bases not matched to a gene. The CDR3 DNA follows: TGTGCCAGCAGTTCCTACCGGGACAGGTATAGCAATCAGCCCCAGCATTTT. It codes for CASSSYRDRYSNQPQHF.

This chain uses TRBV29-1 with TRBJ2-6, with 7 bases matching TRBD1. This CDR3 is built from 15 residues. The germline gives CDR1 SQVTM, CDR2 ANQGSEA. Unmatched junction bases numbered 4, after V lost 3 bases and J lost 2 bases. Here the CDR3 DNA reads TGCAGCGTTGAGGAACAGGGGACTGGGGCCAACGTCCTGACTTTC. This codes for CSVEEQGTGANVLTF. The whole variable domain, filled in from reference TRBV29-1 and TRBJ2-6, reads SAVISQKPSRDICQRGTSLTIQCQVDSQVTMMFWYRQQPGQSLTLIATANQGSEATYESGFVIDKFPISRPNLTFSTLTVSNMSPEDSSIYLCSVEEQGTGANVLTFGAGSRLTVL.

This clonotype is a singleton in its sample. The CDR3 spells CSVGGVSYGYTF. CDR3 sequence (DNA): TGCAGCGTTGGGGGGGTCAGCTATGGCTACACCTTC. This rearrangement joins TRBV29-1 to TRBJ1-2; D is perhaps TRBD1 (5 bases). The CDR3 is 12 residues long. V gave up 4 bases and J gave up 4 bases, with 10 bases separating them. Looked up from germline, CDR1 is SQVTM and CDR2 is ANQGSEA. The variable domain in full, with the rest retrieved from reference TRBV29-1 and TRBJ1-2, is SAVISQKPSRDICQRGTSLTIQCQVDSQVTMMFWYRQQPGQSLTLIATANQGSEATYESGFVIDKFPISRPNLTFSTLTVSNMSPEDSSIYLCSVGGVSYGYTFGSGTRLTVV.

V and J are TRBV10-3 and TRBJ1-1; no clear D gene. The CDR3 spans 14 residues. The germline V and J ends were trimmed by 2 bases and 2 bases, with 9 bases remaining between them. Germline V gene lookup returns CDR1 ENHRY and CDR2 SYGVKD. As DNA, the CDR3 is TGTGCCATCAGTGAGACAAGTATAAACACTGAAGCTTTCTTT. It translates to CAISETSINTEAFF.

This clonotype appeared many times. The chain carries TRBV28 and TRBJ2-5; D unclear. The length of the CDR3 is 11 residues. Between the trimmed V and J ends, which lost 7 bases and 5 bases, there was a span of 8 bases. In germline, CDR1 is MDHEN, CDR2 SYDVKM. This CDR3 is CASTRTETQYF. In DNA form, the CDR3 reads TGTGCCAGCACAAGGACCGAGACCCAGTACTTC.

V and J are TRBV24-1 and TRBJ2-5, with D tentatively TRBD2 (5 bases). Germline values: CDR1 KGHDR, CDR2 SFDVKD. There are 15 residues in the CDR3. The ends were cut back, 6 bases at V and 0 bases at J, with 13 bases in the middle. CDR3 loop: CATSSTTRYQETQYF. The CDR3 bases are TGTGCCACCAGTTCTACCACTAGGTACCAAGAGACCCAGTACTTC.

At least ten counts were recorded for this clonotype. The CDR3 coding sequence is TGCAGTGCCCCGGCCGACAGGTCCTACGAGCAGTACTTC. Protein product: CSAPADRSYEQYF. The rearrangement uses TRBV20-1 and TRBJ2-7, with D possibly being TRBD1 (6 bases). The CDR3 contains 13 residues. The germline V and J ends were trimmed by 6 bases and 1 base, with 13 bases remaining between them. CDR1 is DFQATT and CDR2 is SNEGSKA in the germline V gene (reference sequence).